Below are 18 T cell receptor beta chains sequenced from a single sample in a study of blood T cell repertoires in COVID-19. Libraries were prepared by immunoSEQ multiplex PCR; TCRdb keeps only in-frame clonotypes and omits some of them. The sample holds under 200,000 clones; roughly 85% are singletons and the top ten take approximately 21%. The source material was peripheral blood. These receptors were collected from a man aged 55 to 70 with active or convalescent COVID-19.

The CDR3 nucleotides are TGCGCCAGCAGTGAGCGGGCTAGCGGGGGGCCCGGGGAGCTGTTTTTT. Translation gives CASSERASGGPGELFF. V usage is TRBV10-2 and J usage is TRBJ2-2; 11 bases match TRBD2. Germline V CDR1 and CDR2: WSHSY, SAAADI. The CDR3 loop spans 16 amino acids. J gave up 6 bases and V 2 bases, and 5 bases lay outside the gene matches.

The chain links TRBV5-1 to TRBJ1-5; D may be TRBD1 (6 bases). From germline, CDR1 is SGHRS and CDR2 YFSETQ. With 1 base removed from V and 5 bases from J, the gap between germline ends came to 13 bases. CDR3 size: 15 residues. In nucleotides, the CDR3 is TGCGCCAGCAGCTTGTCAGGGGCCGATTATCAGCCCCAGCATTTT. The encoded protein is CASSLSGADYQPQHF.

The genes are TRBV4-1 and TRBJ1-1; D not certain. The CDR3 extends over 14 amino acids. Germline CDR1 reads MGHRA; CDR2 reads YSYEKL. The V gene lost 2 bases and the J gene lost 3 bases, with 10 bases spanning the gap. The CDR3 region has the DNA TGCGCCAGCAGCCAACCCGGGAGTTACACTGAAGCTTTCTTT. Amino acid sequence: CASSQPGSYTEAFF.

This sequence joins TRBV11-3 and TRBJ1-5; D not resolved. The CDR3 totals 15 residues. V lost 1 base, J lost 6 bases, and 13 bases lay in between. CDR1 SGHNT and CDR2 YENEEA come from the germline V gene. The CDR3 sequence: CASSLASRAGQPQHF. In DNA, the CDR3 is TGTGCCAGCAGCTTAGCCTCCCGCGCCGGTCAGCCCCAGCATTTT.

CDR3 amino acids: CASTSRVGEQFF. The CDR3 coding sequence is TGTGCCAGCACATCCAGGGTTGGTGAGCAGTTCTTC. The chain employs TRBV6-5 and TRBJ2-1, with D possibly TRBD1 on 5 matching bases. The CDR3 extends over 12 amino acids. Trimming removed 7 bases at V and 9 bases at J, with 13 bases between. The germline V gene encodes CDR1 MNHEY and CDR2 SVGAGI.

As regards this clone: Distinct nucleotide sequences in the sample also encode this CDR3. The chain employs TRBV29-1 and TRBJ1-1; TRBD1 matches 8 bases. The ends lost 6 bases at V and 5 bases at J; junction bases unmatched: 5. CDR3 length: 12 amino acids. The V gene's germline CDR1 is SQVTM and CDR2 ANQGSEA. CDR3: CSVGQGGTEAFF. The DNA for the CDR3 is TGCAGCGTAGGACAGGGAGGGACTGAAGCTTTCTTT.

The chain couples TRBV4-1 to TRBJ1-2; 9 positions match TRBD1. The V gene end was trimmed by 4 bases and the J gene end by 13 bases; junction bases not matched to a gene: 16. The germline CDR1 and CDR2 sequences are MGHRA and YSYEKL. The CDR3 is made up of 15 amino acids. CDR3 sequence reads: CASSRLSGGTGFFTF. DNA for the CDR3: TGCGCCAGCAGCCGCCTCTCGGGCGGGACAGGGTTCTTCACCTTC.

The chain recombines TRBV5-1 with TRBJ2-2; a weak D match, TRBD1 (5 bases). CDR1 and CDR2 from the germline V gene are SGHRS and YFSETQ. V lost 0 bases, J lost 6 bases, and 12 bases lay in between. The CDR3 covers 15 residues. The DNA for the CDR3 is TGCGCCAGCAGCTTGGTTTCAGGACACGCCGGGGAGCTGTTTTTT. This encodes CASSLVSGHAGELFF.

This clone was seen a few times. The chain carries TRBV3-1 (or the pseudogene TRBV3-2) and TRBJ2-7, with TRBD1 matching over 9 bases. The CDR3 spans 16 residues. Germline CDR1 is LGHDT and CDR2 is YNNKEL (reference sequence). J gave up 8 bases and V 1 base, and 12 bases lay outside the gene matches. CDR3 DNA: TGTGCCAGCAGCCAAGCCACAGGGGGCCACGGTACGAAGCAGTACTTC. It translates to CASSQATGGHGTKQYF.

The CDR3: CASSLGRPGAYEQYF. In DNA, the CDR3 is TGCGCCAGCAGCTTGGGGCGGCCAGGGGCCTACGAGCAGTACTTC. J is TRBJ2-7 and V is TRBV5-1, with D tentatively TRBD1 (6 bases). Trimming pared 0 bases from V and 2 bases from J, leaving 12 bases between. The CDR3 extends over 15 amino acids. Germline lookup yields CDR1 SGHRS and CDR2 YFSETQ.

This chain uses TRBV5-1 with TRBJ1-2, with 8 bases fitting TRBD1. V trimming: 0 bases; J trimming: 8 bases; junction bases outside the gene matches: 9. The CDR3 extends over 15 amino acids. CDR1 and CDR2 from the germline V gene are SGHRS and YFSETQ. In DNA form, the CDR3 reads TGCGCCAGCAGCTTGGGGGACAGGCCGATCGGAGGCTACACCTTC. It codes for CASSLGDRPIGGYTF.

The gene calls are TRBV2 and TRBJ1-1, with 11 bases identical to TRBD1. Unmatched junction bases numbered 6, after V lost 6 bases and J lost 6 bases. The CDR3 sequence is 14 residues long. Per germline, CDR1 SNHLY and CDR2 FYNNEI. CDR3 in amino acids: CASSGQGAKAEAFF. Written as DNA, the CDR3 is TGTGCCAGCAGCGGACAGGGGGCTAAGGCTGAAGCTTTCTTT. Full variable domain (remainder filled in from reference TRBV2 and TRBJ1-1): EPEVTQTPSHQVTQMGQEVILRCVPISNHLYFYWYRQILGQKVEFLVSFYNNEISEKSEIFDDQFSVERPDGSNFTLKIRSTKLEDSAMYFCASSGQGAKAEAFFGQGTRLTVV.

The rearrangement joins TRBV25-1 to TRBJ1-6; TRBD1 matches at 7 bases. Germline V gives CDR1 MGHDK, CDR2 SYGVNS. Germline trimming cut 9 bases from V and 0 bases from J; bases unmatched to any gene: 5. The CDR3 is 15 residues long. The CDR3 region has the DNA TGTGCCAGTTCGGGACAGAACTCCTATAATTCACCCCTCCACTTT. As protein: CASSGQNSYNSPLHF.

In regard to this clone: Other DNA sequences in the same sample also yield this CDR3. The genes are TRBV2 and TRBJ1-3; 7 positions match TRBD1. V was pared by 6 bases and J by 2 bases, with 4 bases of the junction left unmatched. The CDR3 has 14 residues. Germline CDR1 and CDR2: SNHLY and FYNNEI. DNA of the CDR3: TGTGCCAGCAGACCACAGGGGCCTGGAAACACCATATATTTT. This translates into CASRPQGPGNTIYF.

The rearrangement joins TRBV11-3 to TRBJ2-7; D not certain. The V gene lost 1 base and the J gene lost 5 bases, with 9 bases spanning the gap. The CDR3 spans 13 residues. Germline V gene lookup returns CDR1 SGHNT and CDR2 YENEEA. The CDR3 protein is CASSLGSRHEQYF. The CDR3 bases are TGTGCCAGCAGCTTAGGTAGCCGACACGAGCAGTACTTC.

The rearrangement joins TRBV2 to TRBJ1-1, with D hard to call. Germline CDR1 SNHLY, CDR2 FYNNEI. There are 13 residues in the CDR3. V lost 5 bases and J 1 base, leaving 8 bases between the germline ends. Here the CDR3 reads CASSNRGNTEAFF. DNA of the CDR3: TGTGCCAGCAGTAATCGGGGGAACACTGAAGCTTTCTTT.

The gene calls are TRBV6-5 and TRBJ1-5; 7 nucleotides match TRBD1. The CDR3 sequence is 14 residues long. Germline V CDR1 and CDR2: MNHEY, SVGAGI. V shed 6 bases and J 1 base; nucleotides not matched to a gene: 3. CDR3 in amino acids: CASSPGGSNQPQHF. The CDR3 DNA reads as TGTGCCAGCAGCCCAGGGGGGAGCAATCAGCCCCAGCATTTT.

The chain links TRBV4-1 to TRBJ2-7; 9 bases align to TRBD1. CDR1 and CDR2 from the germline V gene are MGHRA and YSYEKL. Germline trimming cut 3 bases from V and 4 bases from J; bases unmatched to any gene: 7. This CDR3 is built from 15 residues. Here the CDR3 reads CASSQPTGGRYEQYF. CDR3 nucleotide sequence: TGCGCCAGCAGCCAGCCGACAGGGGGGCGGTACGAGCAGTACTTC.